Reported below is one T cell receptor beta chain. The treatment was: roughly 20 received Ad26.COV2.S at low or high dose, single or two shots; roughly 5 received placebo; per-sample allocation not given. At day 63 after the first vaccine or placebo injection, samples were drawn. This sample is part of a study of Ad26.COV2.S vaccination and SARS-CoV-2 variants. The CDR3 has 14 residues. Germline CDR1 MNHEY, CDR2 SMNVEV (reference sequence). J lost 3 bases, V lost 5 bases, and 6 bases had no gene match. This table comes from immunoSEQ multiplex PCR, and its TCRdb copy is limited to in-frame clones, with some not included. In the table there are about 390,000 clones, approximately 86% of which are singletons.

The receptor's source is a person between 18 and 65 years old who received the Ad26.COV2.S COVID-19 vaccine or a placebo. The V and J genes are TRBV27 and TRBJ2-7; TRBD1 matches 8 bases. The sequencing here drew on peripheral blood, taken in a trial of Ad26.COV2.S vaccine versus placebo. This chain's CDR3 is CASSPTGGIYEQYF. Here the CDR3 DNA reads TGTGCCAGCAGTCCCACAGGGGGGATCTACGAGCAGTACTTC.